The subject of this entry is one T cell receptor (beta chain). Its antigen remains unidentified. This entry is derived from a study of somatic mutations in cytotoxic T cells in rheumatoid arthritis. Study-level findings and limits: Over 20% of CD8+ cells belonged to the largest CD8+ clone in about an eighth of the 65 patients. Nobody had found out which antigens the expanded CD8+ clones targeted. No significant CD8+ T-cell clonality difference was found between rheumatoid arthritis patients and age-matched controls.

The data were produced by immunoSEQ multiplex PCR, yet TCRdb's version contains in-frame clones alone and is incomplete. The profile shows 15,000 to 20,000 clones, roughly 70% of them singletons. The source of this sequence is a woman between 55 and 75 years old in good health. Sequencing was performed on CD8+ T cells sorted from blood.

The CDR3 DNA reads as TGTGCCAGCAGTGCACCCGGGAAAAAACTTTCCTACGAGCAGTACTTC. Translating gives CASSAPGKKLSYEQYF. The chain uses TRBV2 and TRBJ2-7, with TRBD2 as a possible D gene (5 bases). Germline V gives CDR1 SNHLY, CDR2 FYNNEI. With 4 bases removed from V and 1 base from J, the gap between germline ends came to 17 bases. The CDR3 spans 16 residues.